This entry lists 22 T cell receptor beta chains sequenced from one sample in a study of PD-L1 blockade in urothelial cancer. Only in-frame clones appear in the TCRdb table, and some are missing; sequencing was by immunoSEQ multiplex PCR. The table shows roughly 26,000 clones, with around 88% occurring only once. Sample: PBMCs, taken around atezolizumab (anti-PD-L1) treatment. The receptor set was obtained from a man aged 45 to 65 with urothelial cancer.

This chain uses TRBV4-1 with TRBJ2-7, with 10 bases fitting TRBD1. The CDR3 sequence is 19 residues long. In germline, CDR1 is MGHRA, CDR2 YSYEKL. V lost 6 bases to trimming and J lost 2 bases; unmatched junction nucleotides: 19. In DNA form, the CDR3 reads TGCGCCAGCAGTCGTTCCGGGGACAGGGGACTTCGGGACACCTACGAGCAGTACTTC. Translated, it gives CASSRSGDRGLRDTYEQYF.

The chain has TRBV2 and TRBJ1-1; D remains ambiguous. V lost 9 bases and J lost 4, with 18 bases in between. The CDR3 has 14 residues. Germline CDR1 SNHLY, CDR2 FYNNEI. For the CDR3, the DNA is TGTGCCAGTGGGAGGGCGGGATCGATCACTGAAGCTTTCTTT. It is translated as CASGRAGSITEAFF.

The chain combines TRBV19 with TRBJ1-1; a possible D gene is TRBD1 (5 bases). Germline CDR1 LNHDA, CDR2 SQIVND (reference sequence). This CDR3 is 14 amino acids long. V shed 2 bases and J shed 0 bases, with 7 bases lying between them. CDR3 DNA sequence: TGTGCCAGTAGTATAAGGGGAATGAACACTGAAGCTTTCTTT. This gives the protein CASSIRGMNTEAFF.

The CDR3 nucleotides read TGCGCCAGCAGCCAACAGGGAACTAATGAAAAACTGTTTTTT. Translating it yields CASSQQGTNEKLFF. The V and J genes are TRBV4-1 and TRBJ1-4, with D possibly being TRBD1 (5 bases). The CDR3 has 14 residues. Germline-derived CDR1 and CDR2 are MGHRA and YSYEKL. V was clipped by 2 bases and J by 1 base, with 5 bases between them.

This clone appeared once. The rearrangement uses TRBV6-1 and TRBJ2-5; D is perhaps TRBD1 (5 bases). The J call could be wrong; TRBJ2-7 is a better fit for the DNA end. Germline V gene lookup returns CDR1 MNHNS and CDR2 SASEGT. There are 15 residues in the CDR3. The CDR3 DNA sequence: TGTGCCAGCAGCGAAACAAAGGGGCGCATCTACGAGCAGTACTTC. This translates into CASSETKGRIYEQYF.

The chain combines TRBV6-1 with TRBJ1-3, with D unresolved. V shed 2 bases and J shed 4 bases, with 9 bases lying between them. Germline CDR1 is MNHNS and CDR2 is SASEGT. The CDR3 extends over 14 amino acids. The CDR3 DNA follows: TGTGCCAGCAGTGAAACCCCGAGGGGAAACACCATATATTTT. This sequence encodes CASSETPRGNTIYF.

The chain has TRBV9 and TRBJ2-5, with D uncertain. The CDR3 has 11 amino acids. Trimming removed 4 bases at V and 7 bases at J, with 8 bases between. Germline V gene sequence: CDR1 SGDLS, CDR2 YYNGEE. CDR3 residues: CASSTPGTQYF. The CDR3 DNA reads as TGTGCCAGCAGCACCCCGGGGACCCAGTACTTC.

The CDR3 is CASSPWGRGGGANVLTF. The CDR3, as DNA: TGTGCCAGCAGCCCCTGGGGGAGGGGTGGTGGGGCCAACGTCCTGACTTTC. The chain couples TRBV13 to TRBJ2-6, with 7 bases that match TRBD2. This CDR3 has 17 residues. Trimming removed 5 bases from V and 3 bases from J; junction bases left unmatched: 10. Per germline, CDR1 PRHDT and CDR2 FYEKMQ (reference sequence).

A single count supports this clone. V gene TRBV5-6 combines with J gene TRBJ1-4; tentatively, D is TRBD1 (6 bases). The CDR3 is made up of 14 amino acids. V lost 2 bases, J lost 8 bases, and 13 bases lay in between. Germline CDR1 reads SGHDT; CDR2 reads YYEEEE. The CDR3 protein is CASSLQGRFEKLFF. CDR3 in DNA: TGTGCCAGCAGCTTACAGGGACGATTCGAAAAACTGTTTTTT.

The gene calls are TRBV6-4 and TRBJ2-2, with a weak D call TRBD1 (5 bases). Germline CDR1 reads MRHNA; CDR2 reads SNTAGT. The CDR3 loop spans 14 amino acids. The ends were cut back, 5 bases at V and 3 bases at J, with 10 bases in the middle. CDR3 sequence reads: CASSPGIDTGELFF. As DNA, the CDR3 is TGTGCCAGCAGTCCAGGGATCGACACCGGGGAGCTGTTTTTT.

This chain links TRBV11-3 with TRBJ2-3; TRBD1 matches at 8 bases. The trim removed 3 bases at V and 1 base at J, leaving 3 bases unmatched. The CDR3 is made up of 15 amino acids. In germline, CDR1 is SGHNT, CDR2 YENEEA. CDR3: CASSFRGRGTDTQYF. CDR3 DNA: TGTGCCAGCAGCTTCAGGGGGCGAGGCACAGATACGCAGTATTTT. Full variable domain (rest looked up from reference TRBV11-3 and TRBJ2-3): EAGVVQSPRYKIIEKKQPVAFWCNPISGHNTLYWYLQNLGQGPELLIRYENEEAVDDSQLPKDRFSAERLKGVDSTLKIQPAELGDSAVYLCASSFRGRGTDTQYFGPGTRLTVL.

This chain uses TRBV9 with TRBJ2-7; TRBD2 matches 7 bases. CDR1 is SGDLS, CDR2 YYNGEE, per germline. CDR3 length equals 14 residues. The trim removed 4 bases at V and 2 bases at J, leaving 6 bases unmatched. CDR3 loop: CASSPGGRTYEQYF. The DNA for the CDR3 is TGTGCCAGCAGCCCCGGCGGGAGAACCTACGAGCAGTACTTC.

The CDR3 sequence is CASSDRGRYEKLFF. The CDR3 DNA is TGTGCCAGTAGTGACAGGGGGCGGTATGAAAAACTGTTTTTT. This chain links TRBV19 with TRBJ1-4; 10 nucleotides agree with TRBD1. J was trimmed by 6 bases and V by 5 bases; bases with no gene match: 3. Germline values: CDR1 LNHDA, CDR2 SQIVND (reference sequence). The CDR3 has 14 residues.

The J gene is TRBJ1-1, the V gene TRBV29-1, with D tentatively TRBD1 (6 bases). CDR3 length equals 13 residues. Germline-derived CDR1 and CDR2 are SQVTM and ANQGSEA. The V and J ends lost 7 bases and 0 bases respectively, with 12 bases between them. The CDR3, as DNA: TGCAGCGCCCGGACAGTAATGAACACTGAAGCTTTCTTT. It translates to CSARTVMNTEAFF.

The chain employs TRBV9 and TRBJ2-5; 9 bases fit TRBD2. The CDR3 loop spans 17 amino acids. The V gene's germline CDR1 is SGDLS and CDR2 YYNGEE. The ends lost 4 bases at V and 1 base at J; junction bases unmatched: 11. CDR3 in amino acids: CASSPHGLAGVQETQYF. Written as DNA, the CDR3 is TGTGCCAGCAGCCCCCATGGTTTAGCGGGGGTCCAAGAGACCCAGTACTTC.

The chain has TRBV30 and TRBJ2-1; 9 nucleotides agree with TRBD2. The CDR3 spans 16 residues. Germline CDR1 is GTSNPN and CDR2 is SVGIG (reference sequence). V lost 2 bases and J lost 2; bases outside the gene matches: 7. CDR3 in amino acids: CAWSKIAGVAYNEQFF. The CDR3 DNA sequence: TGTGCCTGGAGTAAAATAGCGGGGGTCGCCTACAATGAGCAGTTCTTC.

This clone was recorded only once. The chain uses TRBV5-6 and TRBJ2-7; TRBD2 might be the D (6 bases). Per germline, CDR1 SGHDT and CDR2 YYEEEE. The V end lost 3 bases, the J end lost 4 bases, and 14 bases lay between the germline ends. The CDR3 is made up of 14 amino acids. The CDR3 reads CASSWPGVPYEQYF. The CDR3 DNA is TGTGCCAGCAGCTGGCCGGGGGTCCCTTACGAGCAGTACTTC. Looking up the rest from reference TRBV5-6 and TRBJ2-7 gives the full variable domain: DAGVTQSPTHLIKTRGQQVTLRCSPKSGHDTVSWYQQALGQGPQFIFQYYEEEERQRGNFPDRFSGHQFPNYSSELNVNALLLGDSALYLCASSWPGVPYEQYFGPGTRLTVT.

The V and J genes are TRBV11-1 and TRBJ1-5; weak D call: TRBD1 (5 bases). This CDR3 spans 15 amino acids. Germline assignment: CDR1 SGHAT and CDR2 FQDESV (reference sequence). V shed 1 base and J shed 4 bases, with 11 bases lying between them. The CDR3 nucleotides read TGTGCCAGCAGCTTAGTTCCAGGGAGGAATCAGCCCCAGCATTTT. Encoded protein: CASSLVPGRNQPQHF.

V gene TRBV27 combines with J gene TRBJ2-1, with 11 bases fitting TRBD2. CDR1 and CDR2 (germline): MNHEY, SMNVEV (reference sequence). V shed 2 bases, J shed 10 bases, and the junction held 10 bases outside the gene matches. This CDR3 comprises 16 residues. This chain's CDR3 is CASSLAKTSGAREQFF. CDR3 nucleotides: TGTGCCAGCAGTTTAGCCAAGACTAGCGGGGCGAGGGAGCAGTTCTTC.

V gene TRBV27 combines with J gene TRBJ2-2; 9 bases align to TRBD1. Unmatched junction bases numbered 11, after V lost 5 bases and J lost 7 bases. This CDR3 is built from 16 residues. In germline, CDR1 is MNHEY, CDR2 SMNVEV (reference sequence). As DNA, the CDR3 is TGTGCCAGCAGTCTACTTCGGACAGGGGAGAACGGGGAGCTGTTTTTT. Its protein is CASSLLRTGENGELFF.

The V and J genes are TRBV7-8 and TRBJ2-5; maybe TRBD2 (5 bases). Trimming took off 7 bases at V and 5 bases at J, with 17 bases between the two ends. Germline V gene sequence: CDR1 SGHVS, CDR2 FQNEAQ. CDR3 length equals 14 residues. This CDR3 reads CASTMDWGKETQYF. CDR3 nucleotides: TGTGCCAGCACCATGGACTGGGGAAAGGAGACCCAGTACTTC.

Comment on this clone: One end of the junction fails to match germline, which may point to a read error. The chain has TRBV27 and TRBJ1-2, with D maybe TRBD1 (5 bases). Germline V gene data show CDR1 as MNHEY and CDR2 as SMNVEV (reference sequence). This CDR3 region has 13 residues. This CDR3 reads CVSCLGPDYGYTF. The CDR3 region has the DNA TGTGTCAGCTGCTTGGGGCCTGACTATGGCTACACCTTC.